This record looks at one T cell receptor (beta chain) sequence and its context. This CDR3 has 15 residues. From germline, CDR1 is LNHNV and CDR2 YYDKDF (reference sequence). The ends were cut back, 0 bases at V and 4 bases at J, with 12 bases in the middle. The data were obtained in a study of blood T cell repertoires in COVID-19. Study-level information: Whether acute or convalescent, the COVID-19 samples came from the United States, Italy and Spain. PBMCs, B-cell-depleted T cells, or T cells provided the cDNA or gDNA that made up the material.

As processed by the authors: Counts of nucleated cells, estimated from reference gene primer amplification, were obtained. Libraries were prepared by immunoSEQ multiplex PCR; TCRdb keeps only in-frame clonotypes and omits some of them. The V and J calls and clone size were taken over from that table, and D and trimming were inferred from the DNA. The table shows about 170,000 clones, with roughly 80% occurring only once. Material for sequencing was peripheral blood. This chain links TRBV15 with TRBJ2-5; a weak D match, TRBD2 (5 bases). The clonotype comes from a woman between 65 and 79 years old with acute or convalescent COVID-19. CDR3 in DNA: TGTGCCACCAGCAGAGACTCCGGGGATGGAGAGACCCAGTACTTC. Amino acids: CATSRDSGDGETQYF.